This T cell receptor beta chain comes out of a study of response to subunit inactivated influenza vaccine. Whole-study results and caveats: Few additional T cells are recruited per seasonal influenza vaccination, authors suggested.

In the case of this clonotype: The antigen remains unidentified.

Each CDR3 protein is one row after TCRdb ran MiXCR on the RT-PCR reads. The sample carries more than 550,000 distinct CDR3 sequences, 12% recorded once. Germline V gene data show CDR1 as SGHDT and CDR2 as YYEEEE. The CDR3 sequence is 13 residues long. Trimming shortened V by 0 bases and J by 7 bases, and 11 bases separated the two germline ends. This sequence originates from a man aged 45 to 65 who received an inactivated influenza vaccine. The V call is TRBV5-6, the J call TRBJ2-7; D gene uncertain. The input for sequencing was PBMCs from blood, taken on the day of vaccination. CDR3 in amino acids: CASSLAFAEEQYF. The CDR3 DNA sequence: TGTGCCAGCAGCTTGGCTTTTGCGGAAGAGCAGTACTTC.